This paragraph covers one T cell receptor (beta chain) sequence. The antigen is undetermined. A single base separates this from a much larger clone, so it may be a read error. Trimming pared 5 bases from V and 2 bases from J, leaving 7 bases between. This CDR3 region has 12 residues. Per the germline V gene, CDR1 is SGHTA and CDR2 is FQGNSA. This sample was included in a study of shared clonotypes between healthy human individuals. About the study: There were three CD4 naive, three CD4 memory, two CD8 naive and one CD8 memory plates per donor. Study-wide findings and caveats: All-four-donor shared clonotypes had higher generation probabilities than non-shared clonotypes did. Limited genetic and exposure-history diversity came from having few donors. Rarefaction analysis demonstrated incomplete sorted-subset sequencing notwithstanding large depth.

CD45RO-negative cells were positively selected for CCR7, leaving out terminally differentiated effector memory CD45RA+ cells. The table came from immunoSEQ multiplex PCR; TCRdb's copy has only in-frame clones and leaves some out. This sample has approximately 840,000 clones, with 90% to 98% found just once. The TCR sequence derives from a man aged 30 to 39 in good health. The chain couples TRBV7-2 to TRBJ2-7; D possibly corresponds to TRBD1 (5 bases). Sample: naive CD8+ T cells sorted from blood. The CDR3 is CASSADTYEQYF. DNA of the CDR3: TGTGCCAGCAGCGCGGACACCTACGAGCAGTACTTC.